Following are 10 T cell receptor beta chains from one sample sequenced in a study of technical replicates of blood from a handful of donors. Some clones are missing from TCRdb's copy, which holds only in-frame ones; the method was immunoSEQ multiplex PCR. Among around 97,000 clones listed, 96% were seen once. Sequenced material: T cells isolated from PBMCs. The receptor set was obtained from a human donor in good health.

The chain has TRBV5-1 and TRBJ2-7; TRBD1 might be the D (6 bases). Trimming took off 4 bases at V and 2 bases at J, with 40 bases between the two ends. The CDR3 sequence is 23 residues long. Germline V gives CDR1 SGHRS, CDR2 YFSETQ. In DNA form, the CDR3 reads TGCGCCAGCAGCCTGGGCTCCCTGAAGACGTTTCCCTTTTTACCGGGACAAGCCTACGAGCAGTACTTC. As protein: CASSLGSLKTFPFLPGQAYEQYF.

The chain carries TRBV2 and TRBJ2-2; D might be TRBD1 (5 bases). Germline CDR1 is SNHLY and CDR2 is FYNNEI. Trimming took off 3 bases at V and 3 bases at J, with 11 bases between the two ends. CDR3 length equals 15 residues. The CDR3 region has the DNA TGTGCCAGCAGTGAGCGGACACCATACACCGGGGAGCTGTTTTTT. Translation: CASSERTPYTGELFF.

The V gene is TRBV10-2, the J gene TRBJ2-5; 8 positions match TRBD2. The germline CDR1 and CDR2 sequences are WSHSY and SAAADI. The CDR3 contains 14 residues. Trimming cost V 5 bases and J 3 bases; bases outside gene matches: 5. The CDR3 region has the DNA TGCGCCAGCAGTCCCGGGACTAGTAAAGAGACCCAGTACTTC. It is translated as CASSPGTSKETQYF.

The V and J genes are TRBV11-3 and TRBJ2-1; 11 positions match TRBD1. Per the germline V gene, CDR1 is SGHNT and CDR2 is YENEEA. After removal of 3 bases from V and 4 bases from J, the junction contained 5 bases not matched to a gene. This CDR3 comprises 16 residues. CDR3 DNA: TGTGCCAGCAGCTTCGGGACAGGGGGTCGGTACAATGAGCAGTTCTTC. Amino acids: CASSFGTGGRYNEQFF.

The J gene is TRBJ2-5, the V gene TRBV2; the D is unclear. The CDR3 length is 13 residues. Germline lookup yields CDR1 SNHLY and CDR2 FYNNEI. With 4 bases removed from V and 3 bases from J, the gap between germline ends came to 9 bases. CDR3 loop: CASSGTVKETQYF. CDR3 bases: TGTGCCAGCAGTGGAACAGTGAAAGAGACCCAGTACTTC. Based on the CDR3 plus reference TRBV2 and TRBJ2-5, the full variable domain is EPEVTQTPSHQVTQMGQEVILRCVPISNHLYFYWYRQILGQKVEFLVSFYNNEISEKSEIFDDQFSVERPDGSNFTLKIRSTKLEDSAMYFCASSGTVKETQYFGPGTRLLVL.

The genes are TRBV7-3 and TRBJ1-1, with 8 bases matching TRBD1. Germline values: CDR1 SGHTA, CDR2 FQGTGA. This CDR3 is built from 13 residues. V was clipped by 6 bases and J by 5 bases; unmatched bases: 5. The CDR3 DNA follows: TGTGCCAGCAGTTTTGACAGGGGTACTGAAGCTTTCTTT. Translated, it gives CASSFDRGTEAFF.

In nucleotides, the CDR3 is TGTGCCGGATTACAGGGATCTGGCTACACCTTC. Protein sequence: CAGLQGSGYTF. The rearrangement joins TRBV5-5 to TRBJ1-2; D perhaps matches TRBD1 (6 bases). Germline lookup yields CDR1 SGHKS and CDR2 YYEKEE (reference sequence). This CDR3 contains 11 residues. V shed 10 bases and J shed 7 bases, with 14 bases lying between them. Supplemented by reference TRBV5-5 and TRBJ1-2, the full variable domain reads DAGVTQSPTHLIKTRGQQVTLRCSPISGHKSVSWYQQVLGQGPQFIFQYYEKEERGRGNFPDRFSARQFPNYSSELNVNALLLGDSALYLCAGLQGSGYTFGSGTRLTVV.

V gene TRBV19 combines with J gene TRBJ2-5; 8 bases are shared with TRBD1. CDR3 length: 15 residues. The germline V gene encodes CDR1 LNHDA and CDR2 SQIVND (reference sequence). J was trimmed by 4 bases and V by 3 bases; bases with no gene match: 7. The CDR3 protein is CASSIRQGAGETQYF. In DNA, the CDR3 is TGTGCCAGTAGTATTCGGCAGGGGGCAGGAGAGACCCAGTACTTC.

J is TRBJ1-5 and V is TRBV27, with 9 nucleotides matching TRBD1. Per the germline V gene, CDR1 is MNHEY and CDR2 is SMNVEV (reference sequence). The V and J ends lost 6 bases and 5 bases, in that order; junction bases with no gene match: 8. The CDR3 spans 15 residues. CDR3 in DNA: TGTGCCAGCAGCTCCGGGACAGGGCCTCATCAGCCCCAGCATTTT. Protein product: CASSSGTGPHQPQHF.

The DNA for the CDR3 is TGCAGCGCCCTAACAGGGAACAATGAGCAGTTCTTC. This translates into CSALTGNNEQFF. V is TRBV29-1 and J is TRBJ2-1, with D perhaps matching TRBD1 (6 bases). Germline CDR1 is SQVTM and CDR2 is ANQGSEA. CDR3 length: 12 amino acids. Trimming removed 7 bases at V and 5 bases at J, with 12 bases between.